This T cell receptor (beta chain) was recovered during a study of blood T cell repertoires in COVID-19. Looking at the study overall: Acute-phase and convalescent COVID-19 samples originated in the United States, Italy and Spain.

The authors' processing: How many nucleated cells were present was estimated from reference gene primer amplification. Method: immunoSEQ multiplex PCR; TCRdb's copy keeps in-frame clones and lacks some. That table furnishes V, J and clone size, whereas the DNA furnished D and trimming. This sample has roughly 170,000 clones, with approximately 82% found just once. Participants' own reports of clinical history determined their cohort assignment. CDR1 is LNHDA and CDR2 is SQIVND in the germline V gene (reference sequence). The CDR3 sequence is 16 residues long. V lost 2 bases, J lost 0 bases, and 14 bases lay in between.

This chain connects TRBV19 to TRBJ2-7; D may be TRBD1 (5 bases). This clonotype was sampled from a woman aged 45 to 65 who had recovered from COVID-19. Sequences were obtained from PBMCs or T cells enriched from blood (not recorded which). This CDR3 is CASSIRPRDSSYEQYF. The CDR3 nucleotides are TGTGCCAGTAGTATAAGACCCCGCGACAGCTCCTACGAGCAGTACTTC.